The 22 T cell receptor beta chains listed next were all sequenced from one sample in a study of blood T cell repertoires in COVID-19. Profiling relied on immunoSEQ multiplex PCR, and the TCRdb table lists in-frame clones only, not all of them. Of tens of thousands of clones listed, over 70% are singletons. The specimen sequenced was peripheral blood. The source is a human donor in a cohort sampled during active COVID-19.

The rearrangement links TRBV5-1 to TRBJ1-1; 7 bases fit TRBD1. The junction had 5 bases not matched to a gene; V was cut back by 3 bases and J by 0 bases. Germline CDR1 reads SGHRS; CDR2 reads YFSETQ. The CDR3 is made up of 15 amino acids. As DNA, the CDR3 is TGCGCCAGCAGCTATCTGACAGGGTTGAACACTGAAGCTTTCTTT. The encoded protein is CASSYLTGLNTEAFF. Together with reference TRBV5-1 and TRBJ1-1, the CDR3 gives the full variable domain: KAGVTQTPRYLIKTRGQQVTLSCSPISGHRSVSWYQQTPGQGLQFLFEYFSETQRNKGNFPGRFSGRQFSNSRSEMNVSTLELGDSALYLCASSYLTGLNTEAFFGQGTRLTVV.

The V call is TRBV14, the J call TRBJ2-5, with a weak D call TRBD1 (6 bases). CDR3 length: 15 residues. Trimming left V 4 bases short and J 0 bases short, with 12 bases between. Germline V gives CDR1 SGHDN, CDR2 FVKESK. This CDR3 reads CASSLDREYQETQYF. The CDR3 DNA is TGTGCCAGCAGCCTGGACAGAGAGTACCAAGAGACCCAGTACTTC.

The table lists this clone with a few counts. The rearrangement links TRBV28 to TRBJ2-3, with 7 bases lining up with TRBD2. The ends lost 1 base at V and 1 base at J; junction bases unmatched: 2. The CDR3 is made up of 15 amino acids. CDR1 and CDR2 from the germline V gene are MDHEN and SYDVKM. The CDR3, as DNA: TGTGCCAGCAGTTTATCGGGGGGAGGCACAGATACGCAGTATTTT. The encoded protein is CASSLSGGGTDTQYF.

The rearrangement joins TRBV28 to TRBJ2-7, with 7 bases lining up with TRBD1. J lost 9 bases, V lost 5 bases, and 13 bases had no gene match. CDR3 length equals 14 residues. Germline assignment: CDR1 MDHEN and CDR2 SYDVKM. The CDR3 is CASSPSGTDEGQYF. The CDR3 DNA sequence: TGTGCCAGCAGTCCCTCCGGGACAGACGAGGGGCAGTACTTC.

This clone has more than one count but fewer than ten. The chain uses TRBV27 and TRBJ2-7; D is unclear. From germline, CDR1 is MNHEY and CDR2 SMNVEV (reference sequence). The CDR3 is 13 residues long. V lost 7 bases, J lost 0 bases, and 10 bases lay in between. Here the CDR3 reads CASTDLGSYEQYV. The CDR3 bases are TGTGCCAGCACCGACTTGGGCTCCTACGAGCAGTACGTC.

CDR3 sequence: CASSPPEEGYEQYF. In DNA form, the CDR3 reads TGTGCCAGCAGCCCCCCGGAGGAGGGGTACGAGCAGTACTTC. V usage is TRBV28 and J usage is TRBJ2-7, with D possibly TRBD2 on 6 matching bases. The CDR3 loop spans 14 amino acids. The V end lost 6 bases, the J end lost 4 bases, and 16 bases lay between the germline ends. Germline values: CDR1 MDHEN, CDR2 SYDVKM.

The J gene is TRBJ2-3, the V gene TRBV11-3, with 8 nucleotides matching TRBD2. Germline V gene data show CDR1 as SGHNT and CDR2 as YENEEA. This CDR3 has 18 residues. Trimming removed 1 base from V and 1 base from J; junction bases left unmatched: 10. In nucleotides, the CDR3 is TGTGCCAGCAGCTTAGGTGTCGGGAGGGCCTCCGGCACAGATACGCAGTATTTT. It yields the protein CASSLGVGRASGTDTQYF.

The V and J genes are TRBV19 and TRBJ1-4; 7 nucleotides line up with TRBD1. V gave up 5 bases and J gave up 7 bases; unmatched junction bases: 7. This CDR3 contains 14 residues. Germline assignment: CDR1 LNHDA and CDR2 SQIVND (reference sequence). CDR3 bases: TGTGCCAGTAGTTTCAGGGGGTTGGGTGAAAAACTGTTTTTT. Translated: CASSFRGLGEKLFF. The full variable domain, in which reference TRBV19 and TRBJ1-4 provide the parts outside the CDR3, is DGGITQSPKYLFRKEGQNVTLSCEQNLNHDAMYWYRQDPGQGLRLIYYSQIVNDFQKGDIAEGYSVSREKKESFPLTVTSAQKNPTAFYLCASSFRGLGEKLFFGSGTQLSVL.

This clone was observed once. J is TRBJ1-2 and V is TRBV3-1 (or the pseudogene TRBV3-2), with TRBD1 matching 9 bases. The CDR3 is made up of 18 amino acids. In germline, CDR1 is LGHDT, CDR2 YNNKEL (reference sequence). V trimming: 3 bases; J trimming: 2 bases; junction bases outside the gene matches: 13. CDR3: CASSHHGTGNPNNYGYTF. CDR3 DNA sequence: TGTGCCAGCAGCCATCACGGGACAGGGAACCCCAACAACTATGGCTACACCTTC.

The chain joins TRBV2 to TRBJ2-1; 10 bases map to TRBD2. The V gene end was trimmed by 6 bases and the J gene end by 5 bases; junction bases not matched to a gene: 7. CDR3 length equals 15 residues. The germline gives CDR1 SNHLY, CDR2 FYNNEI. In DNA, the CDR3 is TGTGCCAGCAGAGCCGGACTAGCGGACCACAATGAGCAGTTCTTC. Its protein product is CASRAGLADHNEQFF.

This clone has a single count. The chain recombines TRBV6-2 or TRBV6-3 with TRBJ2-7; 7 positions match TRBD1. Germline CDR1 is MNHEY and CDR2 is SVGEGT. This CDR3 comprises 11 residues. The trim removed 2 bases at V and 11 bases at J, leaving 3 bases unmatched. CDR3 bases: TGTGCCAGCAGTTACGGGACAGAGGAGTACGTC. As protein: CASSYGTEEYV.

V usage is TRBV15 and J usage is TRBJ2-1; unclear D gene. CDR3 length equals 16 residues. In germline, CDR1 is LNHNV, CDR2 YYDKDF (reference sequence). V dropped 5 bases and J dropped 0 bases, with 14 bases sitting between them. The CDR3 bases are TGTGCCACCAGCGCCGAGACTCGAAACTCCTACAATGAGCAGTTCTTC. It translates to CATSAETRNSYNEQFF.

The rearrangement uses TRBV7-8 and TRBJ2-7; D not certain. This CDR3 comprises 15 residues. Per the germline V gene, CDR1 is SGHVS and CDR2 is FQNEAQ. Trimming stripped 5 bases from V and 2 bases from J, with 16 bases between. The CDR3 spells CASSRMPAPPYEQYV. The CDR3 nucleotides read TGTGCCAGCAGCCGCATGCCTGCGCCCCCCTACGAGCAGTACGTC.

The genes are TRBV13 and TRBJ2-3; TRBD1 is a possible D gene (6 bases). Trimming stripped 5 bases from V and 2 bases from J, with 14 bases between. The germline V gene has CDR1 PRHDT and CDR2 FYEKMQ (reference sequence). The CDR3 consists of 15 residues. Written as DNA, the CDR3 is TGTGCCAGCAGCGCGTCGGACAGATACACAGATACGCAGTATTTT. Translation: CASSASDRYTDTQYF.

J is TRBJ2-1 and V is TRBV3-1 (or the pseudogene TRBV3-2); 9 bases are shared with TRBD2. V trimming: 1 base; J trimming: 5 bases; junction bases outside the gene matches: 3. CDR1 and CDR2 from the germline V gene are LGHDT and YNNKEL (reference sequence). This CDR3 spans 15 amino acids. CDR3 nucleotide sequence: TGTGCCAGCAGCCAAGCAGCGGGAGGTGACAATGAGCAGTTCTTC. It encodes CASSQAAGGDNEQFF.

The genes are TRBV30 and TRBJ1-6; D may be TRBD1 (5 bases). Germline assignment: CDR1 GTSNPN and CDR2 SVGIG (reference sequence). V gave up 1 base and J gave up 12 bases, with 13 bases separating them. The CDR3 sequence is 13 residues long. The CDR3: CAWSATGDGPLHF. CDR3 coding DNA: TGTGCCTGGAGTGCAACGGGGGACGGACCCCTCCACTTT.

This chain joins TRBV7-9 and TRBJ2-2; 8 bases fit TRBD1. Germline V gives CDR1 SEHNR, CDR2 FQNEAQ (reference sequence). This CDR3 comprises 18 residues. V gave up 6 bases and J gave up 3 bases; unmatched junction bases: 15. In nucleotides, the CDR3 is TGTGCCAGCAGGAGCCGGGACAGGATGCGAGGTGACACCGGGGAGCTGTTTTTT. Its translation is CASRSRDRMRGDTGELFF.

CDR3 in DNA: TGCGCCAGCAGCTTGATACAGCACTATGGCTACACCTTC. Its translation: CASSLIQHYGYTF. The chain employs TRBV5-1 and TRBJ1-2; D is uncertain. The CDR3 has 13 amino acids. The V and J ends lost 1 base and 3 bases respectively, with 7 bases between them. The germline CDR1 and CDR2 sequences are SGHRS and YFSETQ.

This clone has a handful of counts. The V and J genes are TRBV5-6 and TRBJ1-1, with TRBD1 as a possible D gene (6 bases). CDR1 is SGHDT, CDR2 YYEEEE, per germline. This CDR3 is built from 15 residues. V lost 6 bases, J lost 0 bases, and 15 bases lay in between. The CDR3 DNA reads TGTGCCAGCAAAATCCACAGGGCCTTGAACACTGAAGCTTTCTTT. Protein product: CASKIHRALNTEAFF.

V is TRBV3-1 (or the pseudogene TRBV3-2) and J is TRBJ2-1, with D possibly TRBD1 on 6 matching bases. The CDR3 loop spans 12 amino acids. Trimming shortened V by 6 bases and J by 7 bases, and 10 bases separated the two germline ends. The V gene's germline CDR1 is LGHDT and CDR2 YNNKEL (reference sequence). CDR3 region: CASSGTSNEQFF. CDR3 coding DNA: TGTGCCAGCAGTGGGACATCAAATGAGCAGTTCTTC.

The CDR3 sequence: CASSSIGANVLTF. The CDR3 DNA reads TGCGCCAGCAGCTCTATTGGGGCCAACGTCCTGACTTTC. The chain has TRBV5-1 and TRBJ2-6, with no clear D. V lost 3 bases, J lost 3 bases, and 4 bases lay in between. Germline CDR1 reads SGHRS; CDR2 reads YFSETQ. This CDR3 is built from 13 residues. Full variable domain (missing parts from reference TRBV5-1 and TRBJ2-6): KAGVTQTPRYLIKTRGQQVTLSCSPISGHRSVSWYQQTPGQGLQFLFEYFSETQRNKGNFPGRFSGRQFSNSRSEMNVSTLELGDSALYLCASSSIGANVLTFGAGSRLTVL.

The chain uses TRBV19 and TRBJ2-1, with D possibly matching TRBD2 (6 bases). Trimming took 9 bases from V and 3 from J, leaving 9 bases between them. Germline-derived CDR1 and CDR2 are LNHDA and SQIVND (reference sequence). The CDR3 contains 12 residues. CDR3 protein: CASQTSYNEQFF. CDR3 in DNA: TGTGCCAGCCAGACTAGCTACAATGAGCAGTTCTTC.